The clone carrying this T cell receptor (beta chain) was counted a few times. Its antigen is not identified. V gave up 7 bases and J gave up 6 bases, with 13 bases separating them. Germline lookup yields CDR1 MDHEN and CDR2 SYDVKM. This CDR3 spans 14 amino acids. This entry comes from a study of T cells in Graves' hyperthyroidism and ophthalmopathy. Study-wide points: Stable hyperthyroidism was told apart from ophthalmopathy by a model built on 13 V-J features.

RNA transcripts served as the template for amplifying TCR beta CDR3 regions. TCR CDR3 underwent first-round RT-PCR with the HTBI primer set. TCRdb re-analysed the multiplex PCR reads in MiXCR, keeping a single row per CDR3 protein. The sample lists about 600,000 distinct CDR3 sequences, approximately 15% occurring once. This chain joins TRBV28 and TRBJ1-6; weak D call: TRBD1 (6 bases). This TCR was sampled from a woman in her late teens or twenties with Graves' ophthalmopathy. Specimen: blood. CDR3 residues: CASTPGTINSPLHF. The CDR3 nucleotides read TGTGCCAGCACCCCCGGGACAATTAATTCACCCCTCCACTTT.